This TCR beta chain originates from a study of blood T cell repertoires in COVID-19. As for the study in general: Some COVID-19 samples were acute and others convalescent; all came from the United States, Italy and Spain. Sources were T cells, B-cell-depleted T cells, or PBMCs; the material itself was cDNA or gDNA.

Germline lookup yields CDR1 SGHTA and CDR2 FQGNSA. V was shortened by 5 bases and J by 4 bases, with 15 bases between the two germline ends. The CDR3 spans 14 residues. In the original analysis: Amplifying reference gene primers gave estimates of nucleated cell counts. Clones were sequenced by immunoSEQ multiplex PCR, and TCRdb holds only the in-frame ones, with some missing. That table furnishes V, J and clone size, whereas the DNA furnished D and trimming. Of around 200,000 clones in the sample, 87% were seen once. Sequencing was done on a sample of peripheral blood. The receptor was isolated from a woman between 18 and 29 years old who had recovered from COVID-19. The gene calls are TRBV7-2 and TRBJ2-7; perhaps TRBD2 as D (6 bases). The CDR3 sequence: CASSLSGGNYEQYF. CDR3 bases: TGTGCCAGCAGCCTTTCGGGCGGGAATTACGAGCAGTACTTC.